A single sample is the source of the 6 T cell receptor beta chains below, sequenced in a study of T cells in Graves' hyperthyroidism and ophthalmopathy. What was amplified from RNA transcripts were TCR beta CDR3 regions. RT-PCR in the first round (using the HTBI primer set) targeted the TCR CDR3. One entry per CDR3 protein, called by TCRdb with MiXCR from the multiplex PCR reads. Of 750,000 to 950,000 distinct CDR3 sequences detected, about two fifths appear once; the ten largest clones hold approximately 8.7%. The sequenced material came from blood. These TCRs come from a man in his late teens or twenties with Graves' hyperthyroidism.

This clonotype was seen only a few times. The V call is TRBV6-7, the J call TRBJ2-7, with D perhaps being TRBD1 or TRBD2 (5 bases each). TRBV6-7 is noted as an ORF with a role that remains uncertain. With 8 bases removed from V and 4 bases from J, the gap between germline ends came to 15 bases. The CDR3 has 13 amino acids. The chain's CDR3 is CASGTADQYEQYF. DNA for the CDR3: TGTGCCAGCGGGACGGCCGATCAGTACGAGCAGTACTTC.

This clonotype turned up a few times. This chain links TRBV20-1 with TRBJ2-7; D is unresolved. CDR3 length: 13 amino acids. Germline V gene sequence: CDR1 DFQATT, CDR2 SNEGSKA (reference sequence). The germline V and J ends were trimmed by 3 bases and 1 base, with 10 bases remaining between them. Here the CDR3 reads CSARATESYEQYF. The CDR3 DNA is TGCAGTGCTAGGGCTACAGAATCCTACGAGCAGTACTTC.

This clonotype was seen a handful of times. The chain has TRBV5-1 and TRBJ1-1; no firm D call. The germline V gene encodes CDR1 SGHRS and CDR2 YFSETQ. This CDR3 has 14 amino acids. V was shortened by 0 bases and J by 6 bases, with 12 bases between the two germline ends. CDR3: CASSLANDYPEAFF. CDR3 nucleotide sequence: TGCGCCAGCAGCTTGGCCAACGACTACCCTGAAGCTTTCTTT.

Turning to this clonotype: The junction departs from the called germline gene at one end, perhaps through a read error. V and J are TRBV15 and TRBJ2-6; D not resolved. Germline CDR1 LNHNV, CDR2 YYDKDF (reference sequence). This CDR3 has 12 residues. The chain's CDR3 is CATSRDLNTEAF. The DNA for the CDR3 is TGTGCCACCAGCAGGGATTTGAACACTGAAGCTTTC.

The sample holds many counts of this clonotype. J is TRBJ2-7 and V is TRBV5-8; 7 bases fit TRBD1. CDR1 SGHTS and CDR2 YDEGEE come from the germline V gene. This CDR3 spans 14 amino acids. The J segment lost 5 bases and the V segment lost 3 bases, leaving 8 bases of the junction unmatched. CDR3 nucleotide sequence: TGTGCCAGCAGCTACCGGGACAGAGGGAACGAGCAGTACTTC. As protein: CASSYRDRGNEQYF.

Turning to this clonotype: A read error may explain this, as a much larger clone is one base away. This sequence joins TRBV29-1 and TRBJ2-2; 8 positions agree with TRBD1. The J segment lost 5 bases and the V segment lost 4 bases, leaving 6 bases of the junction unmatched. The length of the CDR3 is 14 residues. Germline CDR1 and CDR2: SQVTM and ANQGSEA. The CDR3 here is CSVGRQGRTGELFF. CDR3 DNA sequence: TGCAGCGTTGGGCGACAGGGGAGAACCGGGGAGCTGTTTTTT.